This T cell receptor (beta chain) was recorded in a study of cytomegalovirus exposure and HLA in healthy donors. The CDR3 has 15 residues. Unmatched junction bases numbered 7, after V lost 2 bases and J lost 5 bases. The germline V gene encodes CDR1 SGHRS and CDR2 YFSETQ. Using immunoSEQ multiplex PCR, the repertoire was profiled, and TCRdb retains in-frame clones only, with some absent. This table has around 150,000 clones, about 85% appearing once. Sequencing was performed on PBMCs. This TCR was sampled from a man aged 30-40 years in good health and CMV-seropositive. This chain connects TRBV5-1 to TRBJ2-3, with 8 bases fitting TRBD2. The CDR3 DNA reads as TGCGCCAGCAGCTTAAGCGGGGGTAGCGGAGATACGCAGTATTTT. Translated, it gives CASSLSGGSGDTQYF.